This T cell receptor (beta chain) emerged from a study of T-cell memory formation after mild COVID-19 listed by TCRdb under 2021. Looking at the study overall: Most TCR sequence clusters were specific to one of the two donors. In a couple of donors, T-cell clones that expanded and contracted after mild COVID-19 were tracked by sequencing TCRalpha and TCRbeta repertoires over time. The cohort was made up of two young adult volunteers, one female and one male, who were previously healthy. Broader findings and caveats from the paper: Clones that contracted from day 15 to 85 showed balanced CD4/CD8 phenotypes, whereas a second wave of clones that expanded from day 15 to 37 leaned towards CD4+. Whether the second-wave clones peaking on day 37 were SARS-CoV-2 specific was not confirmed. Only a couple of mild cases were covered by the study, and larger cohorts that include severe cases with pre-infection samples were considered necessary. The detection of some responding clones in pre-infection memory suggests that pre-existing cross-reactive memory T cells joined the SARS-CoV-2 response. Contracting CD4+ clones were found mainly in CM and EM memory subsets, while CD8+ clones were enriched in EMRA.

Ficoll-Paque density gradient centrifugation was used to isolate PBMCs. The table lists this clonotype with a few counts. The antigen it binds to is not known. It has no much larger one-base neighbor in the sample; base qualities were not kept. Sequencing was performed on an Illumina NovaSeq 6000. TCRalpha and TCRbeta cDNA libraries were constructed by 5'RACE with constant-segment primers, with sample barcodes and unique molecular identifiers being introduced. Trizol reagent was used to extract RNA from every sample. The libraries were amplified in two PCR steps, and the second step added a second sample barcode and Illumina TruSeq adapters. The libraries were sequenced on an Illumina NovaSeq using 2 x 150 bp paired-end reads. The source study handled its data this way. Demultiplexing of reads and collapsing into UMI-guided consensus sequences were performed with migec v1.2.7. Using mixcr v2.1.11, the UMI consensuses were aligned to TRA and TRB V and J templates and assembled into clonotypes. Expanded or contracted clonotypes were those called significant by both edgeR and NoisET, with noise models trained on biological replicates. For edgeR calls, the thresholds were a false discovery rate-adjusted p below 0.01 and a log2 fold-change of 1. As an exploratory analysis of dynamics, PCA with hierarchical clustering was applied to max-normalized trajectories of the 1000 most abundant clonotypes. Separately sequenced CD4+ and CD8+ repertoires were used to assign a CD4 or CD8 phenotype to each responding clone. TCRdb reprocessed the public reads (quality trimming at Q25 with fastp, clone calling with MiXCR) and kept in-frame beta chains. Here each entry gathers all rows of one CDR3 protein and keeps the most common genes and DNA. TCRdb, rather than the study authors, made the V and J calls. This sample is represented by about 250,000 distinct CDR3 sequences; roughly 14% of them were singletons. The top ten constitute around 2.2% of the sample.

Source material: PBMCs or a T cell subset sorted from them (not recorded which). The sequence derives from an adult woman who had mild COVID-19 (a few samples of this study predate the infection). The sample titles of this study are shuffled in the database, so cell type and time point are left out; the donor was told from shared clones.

The DNA sequence reads TGTGCCAGCAGCAAACCGGGACTCCAGAAGCCCCAGCATTTT. It translates to CASSKPGLQKPQHF. The sequence links TRBV12-3 or TRBV12-4 to TRBJ1-5, and perhaps TRBD1 as D gene, on 5 matching bases. The CDR3 contains 14 residues, cysteine and phenylalanine counted. Of the read, only the CDR3 DNA is kept; its 42 bases are in frame from base 1. V and J lose 6 bases and 8 bases, and a span of 17 bases separates them.